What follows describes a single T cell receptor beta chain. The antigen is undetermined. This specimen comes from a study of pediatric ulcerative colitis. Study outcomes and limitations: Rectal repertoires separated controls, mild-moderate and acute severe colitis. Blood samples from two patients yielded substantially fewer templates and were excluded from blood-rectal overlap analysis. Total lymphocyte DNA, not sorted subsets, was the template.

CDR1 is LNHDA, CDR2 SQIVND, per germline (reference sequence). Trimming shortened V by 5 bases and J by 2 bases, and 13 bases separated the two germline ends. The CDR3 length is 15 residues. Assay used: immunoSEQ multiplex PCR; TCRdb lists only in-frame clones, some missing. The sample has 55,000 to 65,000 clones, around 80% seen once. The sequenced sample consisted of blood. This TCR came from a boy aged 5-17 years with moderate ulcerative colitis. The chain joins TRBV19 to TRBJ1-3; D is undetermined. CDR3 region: CASSLGFGAGNTIYF. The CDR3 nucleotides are TGTGCCAGTAGTTTAGGGTTCGGCGCTGGAAACACCATATATTTT.